Below, 8 T cell receptor beta chains from the same sample are listed, as sequenced in a study of control samples from healthy donors and cancer patients. This table comes from immunoSEQ multiplex PCR, and its TCRdb copy is limited to in-frame clones, with some not included. The sample carries roughly 63,000 clones, 92% recorded once. Sequenced material: PBMCs. The origin of the receptors is a man aged 40-50 years with colorectal cancer.

For the CDR3, the DNA is TGTGCCAGCAGTCCCAATGGCCTGAACACCGGGGAGCTGTTTTTT. Translation gives CASSPNGLNTGELFF. V and J are TRBV2 and TRBJ2-2; D is undetermined. Trimming removed 5 bases at V and 1 base at J, with 11 bases between. The CDR3 loop spans 15 amino acids. The germline gives CDR1 SNHLY, CDR2 FYNNEI.

This chain joins TRBV19 and TRBJ1-5, with a tentative D call TRBD1 (5 bases). The CDR3 has 15 residues. Germline V gene lookup returns CDR1 LNHDA and CDR2 SQIVND (reference sequence). Trimming pared 2 bases from V and 2 bases from J, leaving 10 bases between. The CDR3 reads CASSIWRRGNQPQHF. In nucleotides, the CDR3 is TGTGCCAGTAGTATATGGCGCAGGGGCAATCAGCCCCAGCATTTT.

This clone was recorded a few times. This rearrangement joins TRBV2 to TRBJ2-7; 7 bases agree with TRBD1. This CDR3 is built from 13 residues. The V gene end was trimmed by 9 bases and the J gene end by 6 bases; junction bases not matched to a gene: 11. CDR1 and CDR2 from the germline V gene are SNHLY and FYNNEI. CDR3 residues: CARQGQSTREQYF. CDR3 in DNA: TGTGCCAGACAGGGACAGAGCACCCGCGAGCAGTACTTC.

This sequence joins TRBV19 and TRBJ2-5, with D hard to call. Germline V gives CDR1 LNHDA, CDR2 SQIVND (reference sequence). The CDR3 covers 17 residues. Trimming removed 5 bases from V and 5 bases from J, with 24 bases in between. In DNA form, the CDR3 reads TGTGCCAGTAGTCCCCTAGTGGGATGGCCCGAGGAGGAGACCCAGTACTTC. Translation gives CASSPLVGWPEEETQYF. The full variable domain, completed using reference TRBV19 and TRBJ2-5, is DGGITQSPKYLFRKEGQNVTLSCEQNLNHDAMYWYRQDPGQGLRLIYYSQIVNDFQKGDIAEGYSVSREKKESFPLTVTSAQKNPTAFYLCASSPLVGWPEEETQYFGPGTRLLVL.

The gene calls are TRBV18 and TRBJ2-1, with D possibly being TRBD1 (5 bases). The V gene's germline CDR1 is KGHSH and CDR2 LQKENI. V was pared by 0 bases and J by 7 bases, with 19 bases between. The CDR3 has 17 residues. The CDR3 nucleotides are TGTGCCAGCTCACCACCGGTATGGGCAGGGTCTGGTAATGAGCAGTTCTTC. It specifies CASSPPVWAGSGNEQFF.

The chain combines TRBV30 with TRBJ2-2, with 7 bases fitting TRBD1. The V gene's germline CDR1 is GTSNPN and CDR2 SVGIG (reference sequence). The V gene end was trimmed by 2 bases and the J gene end by 0 bases; junction bases not matched to a gene: 12. CDR3 length: 18 residues. The CDR3 nucleotides are TGTGCCTGGAGTCCCCCGGGTTGGGGGACAGCGAACACCGGGGAGCTGTTTTTT. Translated, it gives CAWSPPGWGTANTGELFF.

The CDR3 nucleotides read TGTGCCAGCAGTGACCCCGTCCCGCTCATAACCAATGAAAAACTGTTTTTT. Translating gives CASSDPVPLITNEKLFF. The chain recombines TRBV6-1 with TRBJ1-4; no clear D. V was trimmed by 3 bases and J by 5 bases, leaving 19 bases between them. This CDR3 comprises 17 residues. Looked up from germline, CDR1 is MNHNS and CDR2 is SASEGT.

This chain links TRBV11-2 with TRBJ1-3; no reliable D call. The CDR3 is made up of 12 amino acids. The ends were cut back, 7 bases at V and 3 bases at J, with 7 bases in the middle. Germline values: CDR1 SGHAT, CDR2 FQNNGV. The CDR3 bases are TGTGCCAGCACTAGAGGTGGAAACACCATATATTTT. This encodes CASTRGGNTIYF.